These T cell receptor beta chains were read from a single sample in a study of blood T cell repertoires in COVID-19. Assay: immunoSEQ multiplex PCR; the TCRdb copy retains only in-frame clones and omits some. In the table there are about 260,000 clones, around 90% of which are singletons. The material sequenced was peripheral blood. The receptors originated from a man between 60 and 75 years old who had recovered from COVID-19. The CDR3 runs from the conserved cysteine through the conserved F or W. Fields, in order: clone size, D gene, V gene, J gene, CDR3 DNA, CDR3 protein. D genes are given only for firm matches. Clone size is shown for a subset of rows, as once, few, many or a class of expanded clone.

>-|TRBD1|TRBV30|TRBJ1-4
TGTGCCTGGAGCTACAGGGGGCGAAATTATAATGAAAAACTGTTTTTT
CAWSYRGRNYNEKLFF
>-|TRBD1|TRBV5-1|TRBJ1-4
TGCGCCAGCAGCGGGCCCGGGACAGGGGCAACTAATGAAAAACTGTTTTTT
CASSGPGTGATNEKLFF
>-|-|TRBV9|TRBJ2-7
TGTGCCAGCAGCGTATTATTGACTCTTTCCTACGAGCAGTACTTC
CASSVLLTLSYEQYF
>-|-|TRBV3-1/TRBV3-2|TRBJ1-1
TGTGCCAGCAGCCAAGTCGGTAAGAACACTGAAGCTTTCTTT
CASSQVGKNTEAFF
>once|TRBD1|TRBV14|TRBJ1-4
TGTGCCAGCAGCCAAGAGTGGCCAGGGGGATATGAAAAACTGTTTTTT
CASSQEWPGGYEKLFF
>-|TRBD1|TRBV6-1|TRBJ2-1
TGTGCCAGCAGTGAAAGCTCCCCCGGGACAGGGTTGATGGTGGGTCACAATGAGCAGTTCTTC
CASSESSPGTGLMVGHNEQFF
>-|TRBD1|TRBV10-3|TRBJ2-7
TGTGCCATCAGGGGCACCGGGACAGGGAACTACGAGCAGTACTTC
CAIRGTGTGNYEQYF
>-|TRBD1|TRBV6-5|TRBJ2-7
TGTGCCAGCAGGGATGCGGACAGGGATTTTCCTTACTTC
CASRDADRDFPYF
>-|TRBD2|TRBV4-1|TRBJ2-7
TGCGCCAGCAGCCAAGACTCTAGCGGGGGGACCTTAGAGCAGTACTTC
CASSQDSSGGTLEQYF
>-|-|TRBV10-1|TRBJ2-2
TGCGCCAGCAGTGAGTCGACTAGGTTTAGCGGGGAGCTGTTTTTT
CASSESTRFSGELFF
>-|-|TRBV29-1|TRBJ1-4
TGCAGCGTTGGAGGGGGTGATGAAAAACTGTTTTTT
CSVGGGDEKLFF
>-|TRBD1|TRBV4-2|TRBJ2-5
TGTGCCAGCAGCCCGACTAGGGACAGGCAAGAGACCCAGTACTTC
CASSPTRDRQETQYF
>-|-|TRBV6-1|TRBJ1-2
TGTGCCAGCAGTGAAGCTCGACAGATTCTTTATGGCTACACCTTC
CASSEARQILYGYTF
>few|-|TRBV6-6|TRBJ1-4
TGTGCCAGCAGTTACGATGTCAAAGAGGGAAAACTGTTTTTT
CASSYDVKEGKLFF
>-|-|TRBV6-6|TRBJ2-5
TGTGCCAGCGTCGGGGTTGTGGGAGAGACCCAGTACTTC
CASVGVVGETQYF
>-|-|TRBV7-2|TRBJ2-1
TGTGCCAGCAGCTTAGACAATTACAATGAGCAGTTCTTC
CASSLDNYNEQFF
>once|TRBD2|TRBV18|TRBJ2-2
TGTGCCAGCTCACCCCAACGGACTAGCGGGGACACCGGGGAGCTGTTTTTT
CASSPQRTSGDTGELFF